This T cell receptor (beta chain) emerged from a study of Ad26.COV2.S vaccination and SARS-CoV-2 variants. Treatment indicated: around 19 received Ad26.COV2.S at low or high dose, single or two shots; roughly five received placebo; per-sample allocation not given. Day 63 after the first injection of vaccine or placebo was the sampling time. Only in-frame clones appear in the TCRdb table, and some are missing; sequencing was by immunoSEQ multiplex PCR. Of about 450,000 clones in the sample, about 88% were seen once. This clonotype originated in a person between 18 and 65 years old who received the Ad26.COV2.S COVID-19 vaccine or a placebo. Material: peripheral blood, obtained in a trial of Ad26.COV2.S vaccine versus placebo.

This CDR3 reads CSVVRGGGETQYF. The CDR3 DNA reads as TGCAGCGTTGTGAGAGGGGGCGGAGAGACCCAGTACTTC. This chain links TRBV29-1 with TRBJ2-5, with TRBD1 matching 7 bases. The CDR3 extends over 13 amino acids. V was pared by 4 bases and J by 4 bases, with 6 bases of the junction left unmatched. In germline, CDR1 is SQVTM, CDR2 ANQGSEA.